This note documents a single T cell receptor (beta chain) sequence. Its antigen is not known. Produced via immunoSEQ multiplex PCR; TCRdb's table is partial and in-frame only. The sample shows roughly 150,000 clones, about 88% of them seen only once. This entry is derived from a study of T cell responses to AZD1222 COVID-19 vaccine. The V gene end was trimmed by 7 bases and the J gene end by 4 bases; junction bases not matched to a gene: 6. Germline CDR1 reads SQVTM; CDR2 reads ANQGSEA. This CDR3 is 13 amino acids long. General observations from the study: The donor cohort was predominantly white British with a female majority, and clonal diversity may have been underestimated. Spike-specific TCR breadth and depth went up after people got two AZD1222 doses. Close to half of all spike-specific TCRs reportedly target regions of the variants that are unmutated.

The chain links TRBV29-1 to TRBJ1-2; 10 bases are shared with TRBD1. This specimen was peripheral blood, taken after recovery from COVID-19. The sequence was collected from an adult who had recovered from COVID-19. CDR3 sequence reads: CSARDRGFYGYTF. CDR3 in DNA: TGCAGCGCAAGGGACAGGGGATTCTATGGCTACACCTTC.